The text below deals with one T cell receptor beta chain. No antigen is known for it. This sample is part of a study of siplizumab effects on memory and regulatory T cells. The CDR3 totals 14 residues. CDR1 is SEHNR and CDR2 is FQNEAQ in the germline V gene (reference sequence). V lost 5 bases and J lost 3; bases outside the gene matches: 2. Per sample, the assay covered some 10^5 TCR templates. Assay: immunoSEQ multiplex PCR; the TCRdb copy retains only in-frame clones and omits some. The table includes fewer than 85,000 clones, approximately 95% detected once. General study points: Left unconfirmed was the suppressive function of proliferating Tregs from siplizumab cultures. Naive T cells looked more diverse than memory cells, and they looked like major contributors to the alloresponse.

The clonotype was recovered from a human donor in good health. The V call is TRBV7-9, the J call TRBJ2-2; the match to TRBD2 covers 8 bases. Sample: CD8+ T cells sorted from blood. The CDR3, as DNA: TGTGCCAGCAGCAGAGCGGGAGACACCGGGGAGCTGTTTTTT. Encoded protein: CASSRAGDTGELFF.